The 12 T cell receptor beta chains presented below share a single source sample, sequenced in a study of tumor-infiltrating lymphocytes in primary liver carcinoma. It was from 20-30 mg of unsorted bulk tissue that RNA and DNA were co-extracted. cDNA specific to TCR beta was made from approximately 500 ng of total RNA, with a constant-region primer employed for priming. It was through three nested multiplex PCR rounds of slightly modified ARM-PCR that TCR beta libraries arose. TRBV1-TRBV30 forward primers paired with a C-beta reverse primer drove the first two PCR rounds, about 10 cycles each. Using its own MiXCR run on the multiplex PCR reads, TCRdb lists one record per CDR3 protein. The profile shows roughly 57,000 distinct CDR3 sequences, 71% of them singletons. Sequences were obtained from liver tumor tissue from sampling region 2. Specified subset: tumor region T2, inferior pole. These receptor sequences come from a man between 40 and 49 years old with primary liver carcinoma and hepatitis B virus infection.

The chain is built from TRBV10-3 and TRBJ1-1; 7 nucleotides agree with TRBD1. CDR3 length equals 16 residues. The J segment lost 0 bases and the V segment lost 6 bases, leaving 10 bases of the junction unmatched. CDR1 and CDR2 (germline): ENHRY, SYGVKD. Here the CDR3 DNA reads TGTGCCATCAGGGGGAGGCCACAGGGGTTGAACACTGAAGCTTTCTTT. This encodes CAIRGRPQGLNTEAFF.

Remarks on this clonotype: Germline is not matched at one junction end, which may reflect a read error. The chain recombines TRBV5-4 with TRBJ2-1; D is undetermined. This CDR3 has 11 residues. Germline loops: CDR1 SGHNT, CDR2 YYREEE (reference sequence). The CDR3 bases are TGTGCCAGGAGCTGGGGAAATGAACAGTTCTTC. It codes for CARSWGNEQFF.

The chain couples TRBV29-1 to TRBJ2-1; TRBD2 agrees at 9 bases. This CDR3 has 16 residues. V gave up 7 bases and J gave up 12 bases; unmatched junction bases: 22. Germline loops: CDR1 SQVTM, CDR2 ANQGSEA. The CDR3: CSARPDFSGRSSVQFF. CDR3 DNA sequence: TGCAGCGCCCGACCGGACTTTAGCGGGAGATCGAGTGTGCAGTTCTTC.

The V gene is TRBV6-5, the J gene TRBJ2-7; D is ambiguous. The CDR3 is made up of 13 amino acids. CDR1 MNHEY and CDR2 SVGAGI come from the germline V gene. V was shortened by 8 bases and J by 4 bases, with 15 bases between the two germline ends. In DNA, the CDR3 is TGTGCCAGCCGTTTCTCATCATCTTACGAGCAGTACTTC. Amino acid sequence: CASRFSSSYEQYF.

The chain couples TRBV29-1 to TRBJ2-7, with D unclear. CDR3 size: 11 residues. V was pared by 6 bases and J by 3 bases, with 9 bases between. Germline lookup yields CDR1 SQVTM and CDR2 ANQGSEA. The CDR3 coding sequence is TGCAGCGTCCACGAGAGCTACGAGCAGTACTTC. Residues: CSVHESYEQYF.

This clonotype was detected only a few times. The V and J genes are TRBV30 and TRBJ2-1, with D perhaps TRBD2 (7 bases). With 6 bases removed from V and 9 bases from J, the gap between germline ends came to 21 bases. Germline V gene sequence: CDR1 GTSNPN, CDR2 SVGIG (reference sequence). The CDR3 covers 14 residues. This chain's CDR3 is CACGRRGGTSEQFF. In DNA, the CDR3 is TGTGCCTGCGGCCGGAGGGGGGGCACAAGTGAGCAGTTCTTC.

About this clonotype: A much larger clone differs by one base, so this may be a read error. The chain links TRBV11-2 to TRBJ2-5; 8 bases line up with TRBD2. This CDR3 comprises 14 residues. Germline V lookup: CDR1 SGHAT, CDR2 FQNNGV. The CDR3 sequence: CVSSFSGGQETQYF. Here the CDR3 DNA reads TGTGTCAGCAGCTTCAGCGGGGGACAAGAGACCCAGTACTTC.

For this clonotype: The CDR3 ends on some other residue instead of the conserved phenylalanine or tryptophan, so this is likely a read error. The DNA is left out, because the CDR3 cannot be placed on it with certainty; the CDR3 is given as TCRdb lists it. The chain recombines TRBV10-3 with TRBJ2-2; TRBD2, the table's D call, lacks a check against the DNA. The CDR3 has 14 amino acids, counting both end residues. Per the germline V gene, CDR1 is ENHRY and CDR2 is SYGVKD. The chain's CDR3 is CAITERDDTGNCFL.

This clonotype is a singleton in its sample. The chain has TRBV12-3 or TRBV12-4 and TRBJ2-7; maybe TRBD1 (6 bases). Trimming left V 3 bases short and J 0 bases short, with 12 bases between. This CDR3 has 15 residues. The CDR3 is CASSFGAGDSYEQYF. Written as DNA, the CDR3 is TGTGCCAGCAGTTTTGGGGCAGGGGACTCCTACGAGCAGTACTTC.

Notes on this clonotype: The CDR3 end shows no conserved phenylalanine or tryptophan, and so a read error is likely. This chain uses TRBV5-6 with TRBJ2-7; 10 positions match TRBD2. Germline CDR1 and CDR2: SGHDT and YYEEEE. The CDR3 sequence is 15 residues long. V lost 3 bases to trimming and J lost 3 bases; unmatched junction nucleotides: 6. DNA of the CDR3: TGTGCCAGCAGCTATTCCCGGACTAGCGGCTACGAGCAGTACTTG. Its translation is CASSYSRTSGYEQYL.

As to this clonotype: The junction departs from germline at one end; a sequencing error may be responsible. The chain employs TRBV4-1 and TRBJ1-5; D gene ambiguous. Germline assignment: CDR1 MGHRA and CDR2 YSYEKL. The CDR3 spans 13 residues. CDR3: CASGQDRGRPQHF. The CDR3 nucleotides read TGCGCCAGCGGCCAAGATCGGGGTCGGCCCCAGCATTTT.

This chain links TRBV4-2 with TRBJ2-7; TRBD2 aligns across 9 bases. J gave up 1 base and V 11 bases, and 15 bases lay outside the gene matches. Germline V gene sequence: CDR1 LGHNA, CDR2 YNFKEQ. The CDR3 has 16 amino acids. The CDR3 region has the DNA TGTGCCGGCAACCAAGCGGCTAGCGGGGTTTCCTACGAGCAGTACTTC. It codes for CAGNQAASGVSYEQYF.